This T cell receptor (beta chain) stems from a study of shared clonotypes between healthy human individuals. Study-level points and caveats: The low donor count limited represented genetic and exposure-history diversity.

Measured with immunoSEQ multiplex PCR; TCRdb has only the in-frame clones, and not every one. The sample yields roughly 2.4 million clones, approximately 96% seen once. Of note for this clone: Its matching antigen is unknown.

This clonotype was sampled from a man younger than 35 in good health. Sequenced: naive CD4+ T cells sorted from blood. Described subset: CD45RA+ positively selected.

Here the CDR3 reads CASSLRGGIWTGSTDTQYF. Here the CDR3 DNA reads TGCGCCAGCAGCTTGAGGGGTGGGATATGGACAGGGAGCACAGATACGCAGTATTTT. V gene TRBV5-1 combines with J gene TRBJ2-3; 8 bases are shared with TRBD1. Germline loops: CDR1 SGHRS, CDR2 YFSETQ. V trimming: 1 base; J trimming: 0 bases; junction bases outside the gene matches: 13. The CDR3 contains 19 residues.